The 32 T cell receptor beta chains in this list originate from one sample, sequenced in a study of low-dose radiotherapy and immunotherapy resistance in tumors. Time point: before trial treatment. TRAV and TRBV primers primed cDNA for both TCRalpha and TCRbeta. Both a constant-region primer and a V-primer adapter served to amplify TCRs across 15 to 25 PCR cycles. TCRdb analysed the reads with MiXCR anew, one entry per CDR3 protein. Altogether 70,000 to 90,000 distinct CDR3 sequences are present, 18% being singletons, with the ten largest covering roughly 2.8%. The material was PBMCs, obtained before treatment. Receptors were obtained from a male donor with prostate cancer.

Comment on this clonotype: One base away lies a much larger clone, so this may be a sequencing read error. The rearrangement uses TRBV2 and TRBJ2-5, with D possibly being TRBD1 or TRBD2 (6 bases each). V lost 11 bases to trimming and J lost 5 bases, with 21 bases between them. The CDR3 is 14 residues long. The germline gives CDR1 SNHLY, CDR2 FYNNEI. CDR3 bases: TGTGCCGACCTGGGACTGGGGGCTGGGGAGACCCAGTACTTC. The encoded protein is CADLGLGAGETQYF.

This clonotype was seen ten or more times. The genes are TRBV14 and TRBJ2-7; tentative D call: TRBD2 (5 bases). The CDR3 covers 16 residues. CDR1 is SGHDN, CDR2 FVKESK, per germline. Deletions cut 3 bases from V and 3 bases from J, with 18 bases between. CDR3 sequence: CASSQTPVGEFYEQYF. CDR3 coding DNA: TGTGCCAGCAGCCAGACCCCGGTCGGGGAATTCTACGAGCAGTACTTC.

In this sample, this clonotype turned up many times. V gene TRBV6-8 combines with J gene TRBJ1-1; D remains ambiguous. This CDR3 is 17 amino acids long. CDR1 is MNHGY and CDR2 is SAAAGT in the germline V gene. V was trimmed by 1 base and J by 3 bases, leaving 18 bases between them. The CDR3 bases are TGTGCCAGCAGTTACTTGACCGGGCCTACAATAGACACTGAAGCTTTCTTT. Translation: CASSYLTGPTIDTEAFF.

A word on this clonotype: Given a far larger clone just one base away, this is likely a sequencing read error. The chain couples TRBV6-6 to TRBJ1-5, with unresolved D. This CDR3 is built from 15 residues. CDR1 is MNHNY and CDR2 is SVGAGI in the germline V gene (reference sequence). The CDR3 loop is CASSELRISNHPQHF. CDR3 coding DNA: TGTGCCAGCAGTGAATTGCGGATTAGCAATCATCCCCAGCATTTT.

This clonotype was seen at least ten times. This chain uses TRBV6-6 with TRBJ1-5; D may be TRBD1 (5 bases). Looked up from germline, CDR1 is MNHNY and CDR2 is SVGAGI (reference sequence). This CDR3 spans 18 amino acids. Trimming cost V 5 bases and J 2 bases, with 22 bases left between them. CDR3 amino acids: CASSHPRGRVVGNQPQHF. The CDR3 DNA is TGTGCCAGCAGTCACCCTCGGGGGAGGGTGGTTGGCAATCAGCCCCAGCATTTT.

This clonotype occurred many times. The chain uses TRBV7-8 and TRBJ2-1, with 11 bases that match TRBD2. J lost 6 bases, V lost 5 bases, and 12 bases had no gene match. The CDR3 covers 17 residues. Germline values: CDR1 SGHVS, CDR2 FQNEAQ. The DNA for the CDR3 is TGTGCCAGCAGCCCCTGGCTAGCGGGGGGTGGTTTCAATGAGCAGTTCTTC. Translation: CASSPWLAGGGFNEQFF.

This clonotype was counted many times. The chain couples TRBV5-1 to TRBJ1-5; D is uncertain. Trimming removed 0 bases from V and 2 bases from J, with 9 bases in between. The CDR3 sequence is 15 residues long. Germline-derived CDR1 and CDR2 are SGHRS and YFSETQ. The chain's CDR3 is CASSLGGYGNQPQHF. DNA of the CDR3: TGCGCCAGCAGCTTGGGAGGGTATGGCAATCAGCCCCAGCATTTT.

In the case of this clonotype: The likely explanation is a read error, given a far larger clone one base away. The rearrangement joins TRBV6-2 or TRBV6-3 to TRBJ2-7, with 10 positions matching TRBD2. The DNA end is more similar to TRBJ2-1, so the J call may be wrong. The CDR3 extends over 14 amino acids. Germline assignment: CDR1 MNHEY and CDR2 SVGEGT. CDR3 bases: TGTGCCATCATAGCTAGCGGGGGTTACAATGAGCAGTTCTTC. Protein sequence: CAIIASGGYNEQFF.

This clonotype was recorded at least ten times. The chain is built from TRBV20-1 and TRBJ2-1, with 9 bases that match TRBD2. V lost 1 base, J lost 0 bases, and 16 bases stayed unmatched. The germline V gene has CDR1 DFQATT and CDR2 SNEGSKA (reference sequence). This CDR3 is built from 20 residues. CDR3: CSARARLGERGVPSYNEQFF. The CDR3 bases are TGCAGTGCTAGAGCCCGCCTGGGCGAGCGGGGGGTCCCCTCCTACAATGAGCAGTTCTTC.

This clonotype has at least ten counts. V is TRBV30 and J is TRBJ2-5; 7 nucleotides match TRBD1. The V segment lost 1 base and the J segment 3 bases; nucleotides outside the gene matches: 8. CDR1 is GTSNPN and CDR2 is SVGIG in the germline V gene (reference sequence). The CDR3 extends over 15 amino acids. Written as DNA, the CDR3 is TGTGCCTGGAGTGCGCCGGGACAGCCTGAAGAGACCCAGTACTTC. Translation: CAWSAPGQPEETQYF.

This clonotype was seen ten or more times. The V and J genes are TRBV29-1 and TRBJ2-5, with D unclear. The CDR3 runs to 11 residues. V lost 3 bases, J lost 2 bases, and 4 bases lay in between. CDR1 and CDR2 (germline): SQVTM, ANQGSEA. CDR3 sequence reads: CSVDRQETQYF. The DNA for the CDR3 is TGCAGCGTTGACAGACAAGAGACCCAGTACTTC. The full variable domain, with the rest looked up from reference TRBV29-1 and TRBJ2-5, is SAVISQKPSRDICQRGTSLTIQCQVDSQVTMMFWYRQQPGQSLTLIATANQGSEATYESGFVIDKFPISRPNLTFSTLTVSNMSPEDSSIYLCSVDRQETQYFGPGTRLLVL.

This clonotype was picked up many times. The chain uses TRBV27 and TRBJ2-5; maybe TRBD2 (5 bases). Germline-derived CDR1 and CDR2 are MNHEY and SMNVEV (reference sequence). The CDR3 consists of 14 residues. Trimming cost V 6 bases and J 5 bases, with 16 bases left between them. The CDR3 reads CASRMQRVAETQYF. CDR3 coding DNA: TGTGCCAGCAGAATGCAGAGGGTCGCGGAGACCCAGTACTTC.

Many counts were recorded for this clonotype. The CDR3 reads CASSYRLAGGAGELFF. The CDR3 DNA is TGTGCCAGCAGTTACCGCCTAGCGGGGGGGGCCGGGGAGCTGTTTTTT. V usage is TRBV6-5 and J usage is TRBJ2-2; 12 nucleotides line up with TRBD2. CDR1 and CDR2 (germline): MNHEY, SVGAGI. CDR3 length: 16 residues. V lost 2 bases to trimming and J lost 6 bases; unmatched junction nucleotides: 4.

This clonotype showed up many times. This chain links TRBV5-1 with TRBJ1-1, with D unresolved. Germline V gives CDR1 SGHRS, CDR2 YFSETQ. V lost 4 bases to trimming and J lost 1 base, with 8 bases between them. The CDR3 has 13 residues. The CDR3 loop reads CASSTDQNTEAFF. CDR3 sequence (DNA): TGCGCCAGCAGCACGGACCAGAACACTGAAGCTTTCTTT.

The chain recombines TRBV5-1 with TRBJ2-4; 11 bases are shared with TRBD2. This CDR3 is built from 15 residues. CDR1 is SGHRS, CDR2 YFSETQ, per germline. J lost 7 bases, V lost 1 base, and 4 bases had no gene match. The DNA for the CDR3 is TGCGCCAGCAGCTTGACTAGCGGGGGCCGGAACATTCAGTACTTC. Residues: CASSLTSGGRNIQYF.

This clonotype came up many times. The rearrangement links TRBV5-6 to TRBJ2-7; TRBD1 is a possible D gene (6 bases). Germline V lookup: CDR1 SGHDT, CDR2 YYEEEE. The CDR3 loop spans 14 amino acids. V was pared by 3 bases and J by 3 bases, with 13 bases between. DNA for the CDR3: TGTGCCAGCAGCTCTGTACCAGGGGTCTACGAGCAGTACTTC. It is translated as CASSSVPGVYEQYF.

This clonotype has at least ten counts. In DNA, the CDR3 is TGTGCCAGCAGCTTAGAGGCGAGACCACAAGAGACCCAGTACTTC. As protein: CASSLEARPQETQYF. The chain links TRBV7-6 to TRBJ2-5; D remains unclear. The CDR3 runs to 15 residues. V was cut by 1 base and J by 2 bases, with 11 bases left in between. From germline, CDR1 is SGHVS and CDR2 FNYEAQ.

This clonotype was seen ten or more times. V and J are TRBV14 and TRBJ2-7, with D maybe TRBD1 (6 bases). CDR3 length: 17 residues. Per germline, CDR1 SGHDN and CDR2 FVKESK. V lost 6 bases and J 0 bases, leaving 21 bases between the germline ends. In DNA, the CDR3 is TGTGCCAGCAGTCCACTGTGGGGGACACCAGGCTCCTACGAGCAGTACTTC. Amino acid sequence: CASSPLWGTPGSYEQYF. Full variable domain (outside the CDR3, taken from reference TRBV14 and TRBJ2-7): EAGVTQFPSHSVIEKGQTVTLRCDPISGHDNLYWYRRVMGKEIKFLLHFVKESKQDESGMPNNRFLAERTGGTYSTLKVQPAELEDSGVYFCASSPLWGTPGSYEQYFGPGTRLTVT.

This clonotype was picked up many times. V usage is TRBV27 and J usage is TRBJ2-5; the D gene is possibly TRBD2 (6 bases). V was shortened by 5 bases and J by 2 bases, with 24 bases between the two germline ends. The germline V gene encodes CDR1 MNHEY and CDR2 SMNVEV (reference sequence). CDR3 length: 18 amino acids. DNA for the CDR3: TGTGCCAGCAGTCCCCGGGGGTGGTACCGGTCAATTCAAGAGACCCAGTACTTC. This sequence encodes CASSPRGWYRSIQETQYF.

This clonotype was seen many times. This sequence joins TRBV24-1 and TRBJ2-4; 7 positions match TRBD1. Germline lookup yields CDR1 KGHDR and CDR2 SFDVKD. V lost 1 base to trimming and J lost 0 bases; unmatched junction nucleotides: 11. The CDR3 length is 19 residues. The CDR3 sequence: CATSDFSGQSLLAKNIQYF. As DNA, the CDR3 is TGTGCCACCAGTGATTTTTCGGGACAGAGCTTATTAGCCAAAAACATTCAGTACTTC.

The gene calls are TRBV12-3 or TRBV12-4 and TRBJ2-3; 10 bases match TRBD2. V trimming: 8 bases; J trimming: 5 bases; junction bases outside the gene matches: 13. The CDR3 runs to 16 residues. Here the CDR3 reads CASGDRTSGLKDTQYF. The CDR3 DNA reads TGTGCCAGCGGGGATAGGACTAGCGGTTTAAAAGATACGCAGTATTTT.

This clonotype was picked up many times. The rearrangement joins TRBV20-1 to TRBJ1-6, with TRBD1 as a possible D gene (6 bases). V dropped 3 bases and J dropped 14 bases, with 17 bases sitting between them. This CDR3 is 13 amino acids long. Germline V gene lookup returns CDR1 DFQATT and CDR2 SNEGSKA (reference sequence). The CDR3 sequence: CSASRDTESALHF. The CDR3 nucleotides read TGCAGTGCTAGCAGGGACACCGAGTCGGCCCTCCACTTT.

This sequence joins TRBV7-6 and TRBJ1-2; no reliable D call. The V end was cut by 6 bases, the J end by 11 bases, with 16 bases between. CDR1 is SGHVS and CDR2 is FNYEAQ in the germline V gene. The CDR3 has 12 residues. CDR3 in amino acids: CASRSYAGGYTF. In nucleotides, the CDR3 is TGTGCCAGCAGATCCTACGCAGGTGGATACACCTTC.

CDR3 amino acids: CASTSRVWEQYF. The CDR3 DNA sequence: TGTGCCAGCACAAGTCGAGTTTGGGAGCAGTACTTC. The chain carries TRBV28 and TRBJ2-7; D is unresolved. The CDR3 sequence is 12 residues long. CDR1 and CDR2 from the germline V gene are MDHEN and SYDVKM. V was trimmed by 7 bases and J by 7 bases, leaving 14 bases between them.

Ten or more counts support this clonotype. The rearrangement joins TRBV5-1 to TRBJ1-1; D is perhaps TRBD1 (5 bases). This CDR3 has 12 amino acids. Germline assignment: CDR1 SGHRS and CDR2 YFSETQ. V shed 3 bases and J shed 5 bases, with 8 bases lying between them. CDR3 residues: CASSYGGTEAFF. The CDR3 DNA reads TGCGCCAGCAGCTATGGGGGTACTGAAGCTTTCTTT.

This clonotype showed up just once. Here the CDR3 omits its conserved ending phenylalanine or tryptophan, so a read error is the likely source. It is unclear where the CDR3 begins or ends on the DNA, so no DNA is shown, and the CDR3 is as TCRdb lists it. J is TRBJ2-1 and V is TRBV21-1; TRBD1, the D gene given by the table, was not confirmed from the DNA. TRBV21-1 is annotated as a pseudogene. The CDR3 spans 9 residues, counting both ends. The CDR3 region is CDSHGGQLI.

This clonotype was seen repeatedly, ten times or more. V is TRBV29-1 and J is TRBJ2-1; 9 bases are shared with TRBD1. V shed 7 bases, J shed 4 bases, and the junction held 8 bases outside the gene matches. This CDR3 has 14 amino acids. The germline gives CDR1 SQVTM, CDR2 ANQGSEA. The CDR3: CSGTGDANYNEQFF. Written as DNA, the CDR3 is TGCAGCGGGACAGGGGACGCCAATTACAATGAGCAGTTCTTC.

This clonotype has a count of ten or more. CDR3 DNA: TGTGCCAGCAGTGGCTCTGGGGCCAACGTCCTGACTTTC. Translating it yields CASSGSGANVLTF. V and J are TRBV2 and TRBJ2-6; D is unclear. Trimming took 4 bases from V and 0 from J, leaving 1 base between them. The germline V gene has CDR1 SNHLY and CDR2 FYNNEI. There are 13 residues in the CDR3. Full variable domain (outside the CDR3, taken from reference TRBV2 and TRBJ2-6): EPEVTQTPSHQVTQMGQEVILRCVPISNHLYFYWYRQILGQKVEFLVSFYNNEISEKSEIFDDQFSVERPDGSNFTLKIRSTKLEDSAMYFCASSGSGANVLTFGAGSRLTVL.

As to this clonotype: Just one base apart from a much larger clone, this may be a read error. The chain employs TRBV20-1 and TRBJ2-7; TRBD2 might be the D (5 bases). The CDR3 runs 12 residues. Per the germline V gene, CDR1 is DFQATT and CDR2 is SNEGSKA (reference sequence). Here the CDR3 reads CGARRQDYEQYF. The CDR3 DNA reads as TGCGGTGCTAGGAGGCAGGACTACGAGCAGTACTTC.

This clonotype was observed many times. V is TRBV7-9 and J is TRBJ2-1; D is uncertain. V dropped 4 bases and J dropped 8 bases, with 12 bases sitting between them. The CDR3 has 13 amino acids. Germline V gene data show CDR1 as SEHNR and CDR2 as FQNEAQ (reference sequence). In DNA form, the CDR3 reads TGTGCCAGCAGCTCACTCGGGCTAGATGAGCAGTTCTTC. This codes for CASSSLGLDEQFF.

Comments on this clonotype: A far larger clone is one nucleotide away, so this likely arose from a read error. The chain employs TRBV6-1 and TRBJ1-3, with D unresolved. Trimming removed 4 bases at V and 0 bases at J, with 13 bases between. The CDR3 covers 16 residues. From germline, CDR1 is MNHNS and CDR2 SASEGT. CDR3: CASSVPGKDSGNTIYF. The CDR3 DNA reads TGTGCCAGCAGTGTCCCCGGAAAGGACTCTGGAAACACCATATATTTT.

This clonotype was observed many times. J is TRBJ1-6 and V is TRBV2; 7 bases are a match to TRBD1. The V segment lost 2 bases and the J segment 4 bases; nucleotides outside the gene matches: 2. The CDR3 covers 15 residues. Germline loops: CDR1 SNHLY, CDR2 FYNNEI. The CDR3 bases are TGTGCCAGCAGTGAACAGGGGGTTTATAATTCACCCCTCCACTTT. It translates to CASSEQGVYNSPLHF. The full variable domain, rest sourced from reference TRBV2 and TRBJ1-6, is EPEVTQTPSHQVTQMGQEVILRCVPISNHLYFYWYRQILGQKVEFLVSFYNNEISEKSEIFDDQFSVERPDGSNFTLKIRSTKLEDSAMYFCASSEQGVYNSPLHFGNGTRLTVT.